The T cell receptor beta chain described here comes from a study of cytomegalovirus exposure and HLA in healthy donors. Whole-study findings and limits: TCR beta chain V- and J-gene trimming was linked, in a later analysis, to a missense variant in DCLRE1C.

This clone was observed a few times. Its antigen remains unknown. Other DNA sequences within the sample encode an identical CDR3. PCR used 60 Vbeta primers and 13 Jbeta primers. TCRdb keeps only in-frame clones here, not all; method: immunoSEQ multiplex PCR. The table lists fewer than 250,000 clones, 80% to 90% of them singletons, with approximately 1.8% in the top ten. The CDR3 extends over 14 amino acids. Germline assignment: CDR1 MGHDK and CDR2 SYGVNS. V trimming: 5 bases; J trimming: 5 bases; junction bases outside the gene matches: 5. The TCR was taken from a middle-aged man in good health and CMV-seropositive. The sample consisted of PBMCs. The chain uses TRBV25-1 and TRBJ2-5, with 10 bases fitting TRBD2. The CDR3 spells CASSKASGSETQYF. CDR3 nucleotide sequence: TGTGCCAGCAGTAAAGCTAGCGGGAGCGAGACCCAGTACTTC.